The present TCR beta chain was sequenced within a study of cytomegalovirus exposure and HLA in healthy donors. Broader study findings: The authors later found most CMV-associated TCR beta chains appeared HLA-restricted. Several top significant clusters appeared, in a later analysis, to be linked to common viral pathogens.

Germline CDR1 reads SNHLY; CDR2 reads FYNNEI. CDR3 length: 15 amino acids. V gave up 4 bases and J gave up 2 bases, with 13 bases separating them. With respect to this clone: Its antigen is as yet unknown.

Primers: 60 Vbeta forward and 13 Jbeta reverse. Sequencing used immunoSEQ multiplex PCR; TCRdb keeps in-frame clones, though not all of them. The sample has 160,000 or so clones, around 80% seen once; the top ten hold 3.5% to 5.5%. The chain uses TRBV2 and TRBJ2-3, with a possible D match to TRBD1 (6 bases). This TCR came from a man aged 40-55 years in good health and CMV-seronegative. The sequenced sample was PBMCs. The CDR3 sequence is CASSVWGRVTDTQYF. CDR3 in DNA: TGTGCCAGCAGTGTCTGGGGGCGCGTCACAGATACGCAGTATTTT.